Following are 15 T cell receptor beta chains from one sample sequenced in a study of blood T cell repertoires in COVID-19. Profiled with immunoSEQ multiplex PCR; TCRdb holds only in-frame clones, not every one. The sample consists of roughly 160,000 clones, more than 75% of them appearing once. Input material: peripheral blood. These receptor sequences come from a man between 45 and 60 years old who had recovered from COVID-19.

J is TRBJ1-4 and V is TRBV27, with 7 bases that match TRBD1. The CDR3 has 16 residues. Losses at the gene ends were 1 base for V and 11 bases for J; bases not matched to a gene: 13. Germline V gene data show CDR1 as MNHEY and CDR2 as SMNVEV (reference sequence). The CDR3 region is CASSLWGQRSVRKLFF. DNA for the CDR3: TGTGCCAGCAGTTTATGGGGACAGAGGTCGGTTAGGAAACTGTTTTTT.

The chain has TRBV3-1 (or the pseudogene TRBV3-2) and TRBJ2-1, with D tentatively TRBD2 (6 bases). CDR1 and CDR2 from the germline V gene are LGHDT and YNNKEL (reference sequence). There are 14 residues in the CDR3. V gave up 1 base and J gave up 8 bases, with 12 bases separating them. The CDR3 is CASSQVRREDEQFF. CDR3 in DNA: TGTGCCAGCAGCCAAGTAAGGCGGGAAGATGAGCAGTTCTTC.

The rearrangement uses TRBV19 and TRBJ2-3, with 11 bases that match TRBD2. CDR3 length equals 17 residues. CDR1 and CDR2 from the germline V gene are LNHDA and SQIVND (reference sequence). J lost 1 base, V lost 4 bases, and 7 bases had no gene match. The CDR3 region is CASSRVAGGTGTDTQYF. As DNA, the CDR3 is TGTGCCAGTAGTAGGGTAGCGGGAGGGACGGGCACAGATACGCAGTATTTT.

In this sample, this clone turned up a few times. This chain's CDR3 is CASGKTGMNTEAFF. CDR3 DNA sequence: TGTGCCAGCGGAAAGACAGGGATGAACACTGAAGCTTTCTTT. This chain connects TRBV5-4 to TRBJ1-1, with TRBD1 matching 7 bases. The ends lost 7 bases at V and 0 bases at J; junction bases unmatched: 6. This CDR3 contains 14 residues. In germline, CDR1 is SGHNT, CDR2 YYREEE (reference sequence).

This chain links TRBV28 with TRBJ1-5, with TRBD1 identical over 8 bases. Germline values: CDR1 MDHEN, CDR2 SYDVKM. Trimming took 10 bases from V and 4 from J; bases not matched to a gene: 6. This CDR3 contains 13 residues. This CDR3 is CATDRGGNQPQHF. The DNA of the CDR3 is TGTGCCACCGACAGGGGCGGGAATCAGCCCCAGCATTTT.

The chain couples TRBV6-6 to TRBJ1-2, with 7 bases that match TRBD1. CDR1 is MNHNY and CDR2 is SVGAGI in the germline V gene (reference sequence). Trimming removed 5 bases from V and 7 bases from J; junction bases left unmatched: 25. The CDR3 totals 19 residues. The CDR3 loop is CASSPSLPSDRMIGGGYTF. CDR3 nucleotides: TGTGCCAGCAGTCCTTCCCTCCCATCGGACAGGATGATTGGTGGTGGCTACACCTTC.

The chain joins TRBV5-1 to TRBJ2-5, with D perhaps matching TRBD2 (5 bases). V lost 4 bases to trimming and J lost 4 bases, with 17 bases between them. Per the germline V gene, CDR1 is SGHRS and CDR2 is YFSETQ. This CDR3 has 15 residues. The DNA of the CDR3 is TGCGCCAGCAGCCCCCAGGCGGGTAGCCGAGAGACCCAGTACTTC. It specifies CASSPQAGSRETQYF.

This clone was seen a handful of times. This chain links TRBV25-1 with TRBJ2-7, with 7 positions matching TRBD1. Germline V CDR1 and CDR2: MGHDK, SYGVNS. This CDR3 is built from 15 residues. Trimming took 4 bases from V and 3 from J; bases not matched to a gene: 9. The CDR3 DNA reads TGTGCCAGCAGTGGATCCCGGGACAGATACTACGAGCAGTACTTC. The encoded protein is CASSGSRDRYYEQYF.

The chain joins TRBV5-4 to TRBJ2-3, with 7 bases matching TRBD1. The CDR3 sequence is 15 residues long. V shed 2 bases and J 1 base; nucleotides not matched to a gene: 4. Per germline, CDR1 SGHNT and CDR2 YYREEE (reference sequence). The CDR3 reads CASSFLTGGTDTQYF. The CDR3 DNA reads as TGTGCCAGCAGCTTCCTAACAGGGGGCACAGATACGCAGTATTTT.

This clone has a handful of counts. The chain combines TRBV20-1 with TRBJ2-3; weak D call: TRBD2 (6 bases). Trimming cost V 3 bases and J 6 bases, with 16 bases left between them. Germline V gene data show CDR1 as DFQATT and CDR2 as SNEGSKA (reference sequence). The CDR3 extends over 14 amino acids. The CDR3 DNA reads TGCAGTGCTAGTTCGGGGGTCCGGGTGGATACGCAGTATTTT. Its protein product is CSASSGVRVDTQYF.

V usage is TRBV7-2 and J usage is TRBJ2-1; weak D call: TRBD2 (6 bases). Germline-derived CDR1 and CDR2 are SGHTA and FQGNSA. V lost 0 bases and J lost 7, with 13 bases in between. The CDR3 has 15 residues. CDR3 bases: TGTGCCAGCAGCTTAGCGCCGGGAGTGGGAAATGAGCAGTTCTTC. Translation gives CASSLAPGVGNEQFF.

The chain's CDR3 is CASSFPQYEQYF. CDR3 nucleotide sequence: TGTGCCAGCAGTTTTCCCCAATACGAGCAGTACTTC. This chain uses TRBV6-2 or TRBV6-3 with TRBJ2-7; unclear D gene. The CDR3 is made up of 12 amino acids. V gave up 4 bases and J gave up 4 bases, with 8 bases separating them. Germline lookup yields CDR1 MNHEY and CDR2 SVGEGT.

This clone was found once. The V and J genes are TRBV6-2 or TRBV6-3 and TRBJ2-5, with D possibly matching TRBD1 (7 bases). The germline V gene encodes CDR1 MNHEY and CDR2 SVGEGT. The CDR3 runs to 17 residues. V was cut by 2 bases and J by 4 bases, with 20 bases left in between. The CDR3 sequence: CASSYGGGGATGETQYF. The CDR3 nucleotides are TGTGCCAGCAGTTACGGTGGAGGGGGCGCAACTGGAGAGACCCAGTACTTC.

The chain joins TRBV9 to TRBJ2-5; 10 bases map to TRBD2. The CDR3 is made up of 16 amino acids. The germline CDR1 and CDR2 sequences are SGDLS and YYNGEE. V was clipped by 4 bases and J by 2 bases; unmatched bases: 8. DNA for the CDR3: TGTGCCAGCAGCCCTGGGGGAGCGGGAGGGCAAGAGACCCAGTACTTC. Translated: CASSPGGAGGQETQYF.

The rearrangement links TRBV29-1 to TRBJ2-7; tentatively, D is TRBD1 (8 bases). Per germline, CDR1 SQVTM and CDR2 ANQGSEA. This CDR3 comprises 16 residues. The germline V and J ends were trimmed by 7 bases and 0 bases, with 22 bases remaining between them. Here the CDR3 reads CSAGGSGGPSSYEQYF. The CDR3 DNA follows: TGCAGCGCCGGGGGGTCAGGGGGCCCGAGCTCCTACGAGCAGTACTTC.